The 10 T cell receptor beta chains below were found in one sample sequenced in a study of beta chain features in type 1 diabetes. Study-wide results and limits: Among all four CD4+ subsets, Type 1 diabetes patients had TCRB CDR3s that were moderately but significantly shorter.

Of the isolated RNA, all was reverse transcribed, and so the sequenced material was expressed TCRB transcripts. TCRdb's copy holds only in-frame clones and misses some; the assay was immunoSEQ multiplex PCR. The data hold 300,000 to 450,000 clones, with around 9.6% observed a single time. These receptors are not linked to any known antigen. Material for sequencing was central memory CD4+ T cells from blood. The receptors shown here come from a man aged 25-40 years with type 1 diabetes.

This clone was counted between two and nine times. The chain joins TRBV5-4 to TRBJ1-3, with no clear D. CDR3 length: 15 residues. The V gene's germline CDR1 is SGHNT and CDR2 YYREEE (reference sequence). The germline V and J ends were trimmed by 0 bases and 2 bases, with 9 bases remaining between them. CDR3 in amino acids: CASSLDAGAGNTIYF. The CDR3 DNA reads TGTGCCAGCAGCTTGGACGCCGGAGCTGGAAACACCATATATTTT.

This clone showed up just a few times. This chain connects TRBV5-1 to TRBJ2-1; no clear D. Trimming left V 0 bases short and J 6 bases short, with 10 bases between. This CDR3 spans 14 amino acids. From germline, CDR1 is SGHRS and CDR2 YFSETQ. The CDR3: CASSLDIRTNEQFF. DNA of the CDR3: TGCGCCAGCAGCTTGGACATACGAACCAATGAGCAGTTCTTC.

This clone turned up a few times. J is TRBJ2-7 and V is TRBV6-5, with 13 positions matching TRBD2. Germline V gene data show CDR1 as MNHEY and CDR2 as SVGAGI. V shed 3 bases, J shed 5 bases, and the junction held 4 bases outside the gene matches. CDR3 length: 15 amino acids. CDR3: CASSYWTSGSDEQYF. CDR3 sequence (DNA): TGTGCCAGCAGTTATTGGACTAGCGGGAGCGACGAGCAGTACTTC.

The chain joins TRBV6-5 to TRBJ1-1; unclear D gene. With 6 bases removed from V and 11 bases from J, the gap between germline ends came to 16 bases. This CDR3 has 12 residues. Germline V gene sequence: CDR1 MNHEY, CDR2 SVGAGI. The CDR3 nucleotides are TGTGCCAGCAGCCCGACCGGCATCTGGGCTTTCTTT. This translates into CASSPTGIWAFF.

This clone was seen a few times. This chain joins TRBV5-4 and TRBJ1-2; D remains unclear. This CDR3 spans 14 amino acids. Germline lookup yields CDR1 SGHNT and CDR2 YYREEE (reference sequence). V was clipped by 4 bases and J by 7 bases, with 17 bases between them. The CDR3 DNA reads TGTGCCAGCAGCCAAGAGTTGGCAGATGGTGGCTACACCTTC. It yields the protein CASSQELADGGYTF.

This clone came up a few times. J is TRBJ1-1 and V is TRBV6-6, with TRBD1 as a possible D gene (6 bases). CDR3 length equals 13 residues. CDR1 and CDR2 (germline): MNHNY, SVGAGI (reference sequence). Trimming pared 4 bases from V and 4 bases from J, leaving 10 bases between. The CDR3 region has the DNA TGTGCCAGCAGTTGGCAAGGGGGCACTGAAGCTTTCTTT. Translated: CASSWQGGTEAFF.

J is TRBJ1-2 and V is TRBV1; the D segment call TRBD1 is taken from the table without a DNA check. TRBV1 is a pseudogene locus. The CDR3 totals 14 residues. The CDR3 DNA follows: TGCACCAGCAGCCAAGATCCCAAGGGGGTGGGCTACACCTTC. Protein: CTSSQDPKGVGYTF.

The chain couples TRBV7-2 to TRBJ2-5, with D possibly being TRBD1 (6 bases). The length of the CDR3 is 14 residues. CDR1 is SGHTA and CDR2 is FQGNSA in the germline V gene. Trimming removed 6 bases from V and 5 bases from J, with 16 bases in between. CDR3: CASSGGSFLETQYF. Here the CDR3 DNA reads TGTGCCAGCAGTGGGGGCAGCTTTCTGGAGACCCAGTACTTC.

This clone was observed a few times. The chain employs TRBV6-5 and TRBJ2-7; perhaps TRBD1 as D (6 bases). CDR1 is MNHEY, CDR2 SVGAGI, per germline. The V and J ends lost 6 bases and 7 bases respectively, with 19 bases between them. The CDR3 runs to 14 residues. CDR3 DNA sequence: TGTGCCAGCAGACAACCGGGACAAAGGGGGGAGCAGTACTTC. Translated: CASRQPGQRGEQYF.

This clone was observed a handful of times. The chain joins TRBV28 to TRBJ1-1, with D tentatively TRBD1 (5 bases). Germline lookup yields CDR1 MDHEN and CDR2 SYDVKM. This CDR3 is 13 amino acids long. V gave up 7 bases and J gave up 6 bases, with 15 bases separating them. CDR3: CASTIGVRPEAFF. CDR3 bases: TGTGCCAGCACCATAGGGGTACGGCCTGAAGCTTTCTTT.